This TCR beta chain was identified during a study of blood T cells in healthy people across ages. General study results and limits: There were more naive CD4+ cells and higher diversity in long-lived donors than in aged donors.

Points on this clonotype: Its antigen remains unknown.

Losses at the gene ends were 7 bases for V and 7 bases for J; bases not matched to a gene: 6. The CDR3 extends over 14 amino acids. Germline CDR1 reads MNHNY; CDR2 reads SVGAGI (reference sequence). Together with a sample-barcoded 5' primer, a J-beta primer mix was included in a second PCR lasting about 7 to 12 cycles. TCRdb recomputed calls from the 5' RACE reads with MiXCR, one row per CDR3 protein. There are approximately 1.5 million distinct CDR3 sequences in the sample; approximately 39% occur only once, and over 3.5% lies in the top ten. The source is a woman aged 18-35 years in good health. The genes are TRBV6-6 and TRBJ1-6; 8 bases are shared with TRBD1. Sequencing input: blood. The CDR3 spells CASKRGQENSPLHF. CDR3 sequence (DNA): TGTGCCAGCAAAAGGGGACAGGAAAATTCACCCCTCCACTTT.